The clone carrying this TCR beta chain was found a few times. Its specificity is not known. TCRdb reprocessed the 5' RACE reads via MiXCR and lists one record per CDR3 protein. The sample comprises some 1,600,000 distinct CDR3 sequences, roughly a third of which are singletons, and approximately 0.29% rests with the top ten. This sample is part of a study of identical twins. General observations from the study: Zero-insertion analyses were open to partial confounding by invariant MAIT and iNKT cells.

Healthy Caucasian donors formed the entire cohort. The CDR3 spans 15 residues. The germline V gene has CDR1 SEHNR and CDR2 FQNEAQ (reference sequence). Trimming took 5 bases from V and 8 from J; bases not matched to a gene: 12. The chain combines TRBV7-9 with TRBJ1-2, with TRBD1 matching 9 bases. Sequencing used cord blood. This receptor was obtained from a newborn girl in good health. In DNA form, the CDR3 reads TGTGCCAGCAGCCTCACCGGGACAGGGAACGGGGGCTACACCTTC. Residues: CASSLTGTGNGGYTF.